These 10 T cell receptor beta chains came from one sample sequenced in a study of cytomegalovirus exposure and HLA in healthy donors. The PCR ran on 60 Vbeta and 13 Jbeta primers. The table came from immunoSEQ multiplex PCR; TCRdb's copy has only in-frame clones and leaves some out. The profile covers tens of thousands of clones, with 82% appearing a single time and about 4% taken by the ten largest. Sequencing was performed on PBMCs. The receptors shown here come from a man aged 45-60 years in good health and CMV-seronegative.

The chain uses TRBV7-9 and TRBJ2-6, with 9 bases that match TRBD1. Trimming removed 0 bases from V and 0 bases from J; junction bases left unmatched: 6. The CDR3 loop spans 19 amino acids. Germline V gives CDR1 SEHNR, CDR2 FQNEAQ (reference sequence). The CDR3 region has the DNA TGTGCCAGCAGCTTAGCCGACGGGACAGGGTACTCTGGGGCCAACGTCCTGACTTTC. Translation gives CASSLADGTGYSGANVLTF.

The chain couples TRBV11-1 to TRBJ2-1; 9 bases are shared with TRBD2. Trimming took 6 bases from V and 3 from J; bases not matched to a gene: 6. This CDR3 has 15 residues. Germline V gives CDR1 SGHAT, CDR2 FQDESV (reference sequence). CDR3 residues: CASSSSGTGYNEQFF. The DNA of the CDR3 is TGTGCCAGCAGTTCTAGCGGGACCGGCTACAATGAGCAGTTCTTC.

The genes are TRBV25-1 and TRBJ2-5; 9 bases match TRBD1. Germline assignment: CDR1 MGHDK and CDR2 SYGVNS. The CDR3 length is 14 residues. V trimming: 6 bases; J trimming: 5 bases; junction bases outside the gene matches: 7. CDR3: CASREGQGTETQYF. For the CDR3, the DNA is TGTGCCAGCAGGGAGGGACAGGGCACCGAGACCCAGTACTTC. Supplemented by reference TRBV25-1 and TRBJ2-5, the full variable domain reads EADIYQTPRYLVIGTGKKITLECSQTMGHDKMYWYQQDPGMELHLIHYSYGVNSTEKGDLSSESTVSRIRTEHFPLTLESARPSHTSQYLCASREGQGTETQYFGPGTRLLVL.

The rearrangement uses TRBV19 and TRBJ1-1; 7 positions match TRBD1. This CDR3 has 12 residues. CDR1 is LNHDA and CDR2 is SQIVND in the germline V gene (reference sequence). The CDR3 is CATQQGSTEAFF. The CDR3, as DNA: TGTGCTACCCAACAGGGGAGCACTGAAGCTTTCTTT.

The sample holds one count of this clone. The chain uses TRBV27 and TRBJ2-1; 8 positions agree with TRBD2. With 0 bases clipped from V and 3 bases from J, the junction kept 1 base outside the gene matches. CDR1 is MNHEY, CDR2 SMNVEV, per germline (reference sequence). The CDR3 sequence is 15 residues long. The CDR3 sequence: CASSLSSGGYNEQFF. The CDR3 DNA is TGTGCCAGCAGTTTATCGAGCGGGGGCTACAATGAGCAGTTCTTC.

The J gene is TRBJ2-1, the V gene TRBV6-1; 7 bases align to TRBD2. Germline V CDR1 and CDR2: MNHNS, SASEGT. V was clipped by 5 bases and J by 9 bases; unmatched bases: 7. The length of the CDR3 is 13 residues. CDR3 sequence (DNA): TGTGCCAGCAGTCCAACTAGCGAGAGTGAGCAGTTCTTC. It encodes CASSPTSESEQFF.

The rearrangement links TRBV28 to TRBJ2-1; D uncertain. CDR1 is MDHEN and CDR2 is SYDVKM in the germline V gene. V was cut by 2 bases and J by 3 bases, with 11 bases left in between. The CDR3 loop spans 15 amino acids. The CDR3 reads CASSLARLNYNEQFF. CDR3 DNA: TGTGCCAGCAGTTTAGCTAGACTTAACTACAATGAGCAGTTCTTC.

The chain combines TRBV12-5 with TRBJ2-3; D is unclear. The germline V and J ends were trimmed by 1 base and 1 base, with 15 bases remaining between them. Germline CDR1 and CDR2: LGHNT and FRNRAP. The CDR3 is 17 residues long. CDR3 protein: CASGLGSGPPGTDTQYF. CDR3 DNA sequence: TGTGCTAGTGGTTTGGGTTCAGGCCCCCCCGGCACAGATACGCAGTATTTT.

This clone was seen a few times. The genes are TRBV6-5 and TRBJ2-3; a weak D match, TRBD2 (6 bases). Trimming took off 0 bases at V and 4 bases at J, with 11 bases between the two ends. The CDR3 covers 15 residues. Looked up from germline, CDR1 is MNHEY and CDR2 is SVGAGI. The CDR3 DNA follows: TGTGCCAGCAGTTACTCACGGGGGTCCGCAGATACGCAGTATTTT. Translation: CASSYSRGSADTQYF.

The chain is built from TRBV6-5 and TRBJ2-5; 9 bases fit TRBD1. The J call may not be correct, given that the DNA end is closer to TRBJ2-7. This CDR3 spans 15 amino acids. The germline gives CDR1 MNHEY, CDR2 SVGAGI. The DNA for the CDR3 is TGTGCCAGCAGTTACTCAGGGACAGGGACCTACGAGCAGTACTTC. It encodes CASSYSGTGTYEQYF.